The entry below describes one TCR beta chain. Its antigen remains undetermined. No base quality values were provided; no much bigger clone lies one nucleotide off. The cohort comprised 710 or so healthy bone marrow donors. At the time of sampling, every cohort member was nominally healthy, though immune exposures that went unrecorded were likely present. The donor was CMV seronegative and was included in the group of a few hundred seronegative cohort members. Every donor gave a peripheral blood sample, and the peripheral blood mononuclear cells from that sample were used for TCR beta sequencing. Genomic DNA was extracted from the blood cell samples with the Qiagen DNeasy Blood Extraction Kit. Library prep was done by the immunoSEQ multiplex PCR assay. The multiplex PCR relied on a mix of 60 forward primers for TCR Vbeta segments and 13 reverse primers for TCR Jbeta segments. The CDR3 region of rearranged TCR beta genes was amplified from genomic DNA with a multiplex PCR assay. The amplified TCR beta libraries were sequenced on the Illumina HiSeq System as 87-base-pair reads. On the authors' methods: Across the roughly 670 repertoires, a later analysis counted approximately 83 million unique TCR beta chains, approximately 12 million of which were shared by at least two donors. A nearest-neighbor algorithm error-corrected the raw reads and collapsed the reads into unique sequences, merging closely related sequences to remove PCR and sequencing errors. To assign V, D and J gene segments, CDR3 sequences were aligned to IMGT reference sequences. Each retained sequence needed at least a six-nucleotide match to both a V gene segment and a J gene segment. Rearrangements were called productive when the CDR3 lacked stop codons and stayed in frame with V and J; all others were non-productive. Following IMGT convention, CDR3 was defined as the stretch from the second conserved V-encoded cysteine to the conserved J-encoded phenylalanine. The earlier analysis of about 500 of the donors excluded sequences that lacked an unambiguous match to a single V gene segment. An earlier analysis of about 600 of the donors called V segments functional above 56.7% productive rearrangements and segregating when the between-donor standard deviation exceeded 5%. A statistical classification framework was developed to diagnose cytomegalovirus status using the catalog of TCR beta chain sequences. In a later analysis, TCR nucleotide sequences were compared against IMGT/GENE-DB human TR gene sequences so that V and J genes could be assigned. A later analysis assigned CDR3 sequences and most-parsimonious VDJ recombination scenarios with the TCRdist pipeline. In a later analysis, each TCR beta chain was defined by its CDR3 amino acid sequence together with its V-gene family, and reads lacking a unique V-gene family were excluded. To address suspected cross-contamination and a sequencing artifact, a later analysis removed a few hundred highly shared, low-generation-probability nucleotide sequences. In a later analysis, a clonal expansion index was calculated for each public chain from normalized within-repertoire ranks of inferred template counts. Generation probabilities in a later analysis came from a VDJ recombination model fitted to out-of-frame rearrangements, and those results were checked against IGoR. Hypergeometric tests were used in a later analysis to score TCR-TCR, TCR-HLA and TCR-CMV co-occurrence, with a repertoire-size bias correction applied to the TCR pairs. A later analysis estimated false discovery rates by permuting HLA or CMV assignments 20 times. In a later analysis, co-occurring TCRs were grouped using DBSCAN, and TCRdist sequence similarity was added for clustering within HLA-allele-positive subsets. Repertoires with fewer than 30,000 or more than 120,000 public chains were left out of co-occurrence clustering, as were five repertoires with anomalous nucleotide sharing. TCRdb holds this immuneACCESS table with in-frame rearrangements only. Some clones are missing; in checked studies, unresolved V genes explain under half, and the rest has no known cause. The V and J calls and clone size were taken over from that table, and D and trimming were inferred from the DNA. In all, the sample holds around 120,000 clones, and about 85% of those were seen once. The ten most abundant clones make up about 1.5% of the sample.

The data were taken from a study of cytomegalovirus exposure and HLA in healthy donors (dated by TCRdb to 2016 to 2017). With respect to the entire study: An earlier analysis of several hundred of the donors reported more than 250 Gb of sequence data and approximately 110 million unique TCR beta sequences from about 179 million T cells. Five DR-DQ haplotypes were handled as single units for association and clustering because linkage in the cohort was strong. Roughly 300 gigabases of sequencing data and 70 million to 100 million unique TCR sequences were included in an early release covering around 650 HLA-typed donors. The study aimed to test whether cataloging public T cell receptors could reveal signatures of past pathogen exposure. To study patterns of TCR occurrence, a later analysis re-analyzed previously published TCR beta repertoires from around 670 donors and added high-resolution HLA genotyping. Typing coverage differed by locus: A, B, C, DRB1 and DQB1 were typed in about 629-640 donors, DQA1 in roughly 510, DPA1 in nearly 610, and DPB1 in approximately 450. The T cell repertoires of around 670 subjects were profiled by immunosequencing and related to cytomegalovirus serostatus. In an earlier analysis of roughly 600 of the donors, high-throughput TCR beta sequencing was used to judge whether each TCR beta V gene segment behaved as functional or pseudogenic. Among the roughly 400 genotyped donors, around 81% belonged to the genetic ancestry cluster associated with self-reported Caucasian donors. Rather than drawing on any new phenotypic data, the later analysis identified candidate immune exposures from TCR beta sequences and the way those sequences occurred across donors. Both class I and class II loci were covered by HLA typing, at four-digit resolution. Every discovery cohort repertoire had been produced on one sequencing platform. Across some 400 genotyped donors of the cohort, an average of about 220,000 unique TCR beta nucleotide sequences per donor were sequenced, and roughly 20% of those sequences were non-productive. The study combined high-throughput TCR immunosequencing, statistical association of individual TCRs with disease status, and machine learning to predict cytomegalovirus infection status. Along with the roughly 670-subject first cohort, a separate validation cohort of over 90 different subjects was used. Donor age, sex, ethnicity and CMV serostatus were compiled alongside the repertoire data. In a later genetic analysis, genome-wide SNP genotypes for 398 of the 666 donors were used, and that subset was treated as a discovery cohort. The investigation overall reported the following: A few of the identified cytomegalovirus-associated TCR beta chains were confirmed in vitro to be specific for cytomegalovirus antigens. The classifier was reported to diagnose cytomegalovirus status with high specificity and sensitivity in both the original cohort and the validation cohort. Some IMGT-functional V segments, including TRBV6-2 and TRBV6-3, could not be distinguished by the 87-base-pair reads and were therefore excluded. It was suggested by the authors that the approach could potentially be generalized to other disease states and immunological phenotypes. Immune exposure information for the cohort was limited to CMV serostatus. In a later analysis, HLA-associated TCR beta chains were found to be more clonally expanded and to have lower generation probabilities than equally common non-associated chains. V-gene and J-gene trimming of TCR beta chains was associated with a missense DCLRE1C variant in a later genetic analysis, and the association was replicated in an independent cohort. Because HLA typing was missing for some donors at each locus, association tests included only the typed subset. The study listed 164 TCR beta chains as associated with cytomegalovirus. According to a later analysis, TCR association rates differed among HLA loci, with DRB1 alleles showing the most associated TCRs and HLA-C alleles showing the fewest. Because counts were too low, seventeen rarely observed V segments, including chromosome 9 orphons, were excluded from the earlier analysis of 587 of the donors. Broadly in line with IMGT annotations, most TCR beta V segments showed up in productive rearrangements about 87% or about 30% of the time in an earlier analysis of roughly 590 of the donors. A further reported finding was that TCR beta sequences accurately predicted the HLA-A and HLA-B alleles for most subjects in the first cohort. In a later genetic analysis, fewer N-insertions in productive TCRs were reported among donors in an Asian-associated ancestry cluster than the approximately 630-donor mean. The sequencing pipeline was judged likely to have produced a cluster of highly shared sequence variants as a technical artifact. Sequencing depth was assumed to be roughly uniform across donors in the presence/absence analyses, though that assumption may not hold. While some public TCRs were present in many individuals, most TCR sequences turned up only very rarely across donors. When HLA alleles, especially DR and DQ, strongly co-occurred, attributing TCR associations to individual alleles was difficult. In a later analysis, about 17,000 TCR beta sequences were associated with specific HLA alleles at a false discovery rate of 0.05. Only TCR beta chains were sequenced in this cohort, and the absence of alpha or paired-chain data limited detectable features. According to a later analysis, parvovirus B19, influenza, CMV and Epstein-Barr virus appeared linked to several top co-occurrence clusters. In a later analysis, most CMV-associated TCR beta chains were found to appear HLA-restricted, with HLA associations seemingly driven largely by CMV exposure. Linkage disequilibrium might explain the correlated functional status among segregating V segments, but an unknown experimental factor could not be excluded.

From the cysteine up to the phenylalanine, the CDR3 has a length of 18 residues. Here the CDR3 DNA is all that survives: 54 bases in frame from base 1. Compared with germline, V lacks 2 bases and J lacks 0 bases; bases without a gene match: 6. Per the germline V gene, SGHTA is the CDR1 and FQGNSA is the CDR2. Recombination connected TRBV7-2 to TRBJ2-5; TRBD2 aligns with 13 central bases. The TCR comes from a boy between 10 and 17 years old in good health and CMV-seronegative. Specimen: PBMCs. The nucleotide sequence is given as TGTGCCAGCAGCTTACCCCTGACTAGCGGGGGGAACCAAGAGACCCAGTACTTC. Its amino acids are CASSLPLTSGGNQETQYF.